Listed here are 2 T cell receptor beta chains from one sample, sequenced in a study of blood T cell repertoires in COVID-19. Profiled with immunoSEQ multiplex PCR; TCRdb holds only in-frame clones, not every one. The data contain a few hundred thousand clones, approximately 85% of them singletons. The sequenced material came from peripheral blood. The receptors derive from a man in his fifties or sixties who had recovered from COVID-19.

V gene TRBV24-1 combines with J gene TRBJ2-3; possibly TRBD1 for D (5 bases). The CDR3 has 16 residues. Germline loops: CDR1 KGHDR, CDR2 SFDVKD. With 9 bases removed from V and 4 bases from J, the gap between germline ends came to 22 bases. This chain's CDR3 is CATASSRGKYADTQYF. The DNA of the CDR3 is TGTGCCACCGCCTCCTCTAGGGGAAAATACGCAGATACGCAGTATTTT.

This clone is a singleton in its sample. The chain links TRBV6-5 to TRBJ1-2; weak D call: TRBD1 (5 bases). V gave up 7 bases and J gave up 4 bases, with 10 bases separating them. CDR3 length: 12 residues. CDR1 MNHEY and CDR2 SVGAGI come from the germline V gene. CDR3 sequence: CASMSGIYGYTF. The DNA of the CDR3 is TGTGCCAGCATGTCAGGGATCTATGGCTACACCTTC.